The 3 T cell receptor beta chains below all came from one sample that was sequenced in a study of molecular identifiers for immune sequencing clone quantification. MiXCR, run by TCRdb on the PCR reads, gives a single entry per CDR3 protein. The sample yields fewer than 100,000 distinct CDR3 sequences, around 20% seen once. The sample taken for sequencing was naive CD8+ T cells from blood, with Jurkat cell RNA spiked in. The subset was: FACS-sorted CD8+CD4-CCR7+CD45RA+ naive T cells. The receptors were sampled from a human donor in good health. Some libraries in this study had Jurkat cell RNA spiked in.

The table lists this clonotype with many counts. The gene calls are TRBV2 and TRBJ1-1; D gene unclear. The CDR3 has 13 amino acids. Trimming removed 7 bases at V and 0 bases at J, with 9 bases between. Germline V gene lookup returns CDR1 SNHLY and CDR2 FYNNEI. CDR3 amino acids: CASKYILNTEAFF. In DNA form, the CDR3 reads TGTGCCAGCAAGTACATTCTGAACACTGAAGCTTTCTTT.

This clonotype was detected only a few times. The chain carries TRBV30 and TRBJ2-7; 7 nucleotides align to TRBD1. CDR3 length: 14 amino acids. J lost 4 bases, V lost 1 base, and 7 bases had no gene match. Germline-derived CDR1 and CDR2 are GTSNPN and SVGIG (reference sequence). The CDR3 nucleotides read TGTGCCTGGAGTGAGGGGGCCGCTAGTTACGAGCAGTACTTC. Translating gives CAWSEGAASYEQYF.

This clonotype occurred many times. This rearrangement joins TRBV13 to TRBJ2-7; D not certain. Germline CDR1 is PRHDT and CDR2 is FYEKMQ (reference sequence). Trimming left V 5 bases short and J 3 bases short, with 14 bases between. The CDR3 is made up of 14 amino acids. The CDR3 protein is CASSPGRLLYEQYF. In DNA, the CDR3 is TGTGCCAGCAGCCCCGGACGGCTCCTCTACGAGCAGTACTTC.